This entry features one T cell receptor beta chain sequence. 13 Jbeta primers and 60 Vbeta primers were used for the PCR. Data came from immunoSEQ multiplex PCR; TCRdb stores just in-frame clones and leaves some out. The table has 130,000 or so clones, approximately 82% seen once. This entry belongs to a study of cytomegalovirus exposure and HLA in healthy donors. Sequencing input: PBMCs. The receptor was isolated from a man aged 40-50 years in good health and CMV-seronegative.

This chain's CDR3 is CASSIWANSNQPQHF. The CDR3 DNA follows: TGTGCCAGTAGTATTTGGGCGAATAGCAATCAGCCCCAGCATTTT. The V gene is TRBV19, the J gene TRBJ1-5; D uncertain. CDR3 length equals 15 residues. CDR1 is LNHDA and CDR2 is SQIVND in the germline V gene (reference sequence). V lost 3 bases, J lost 0 bases, and 9 bases lay in between.